The TCR beta chain under discussion was sequenced for a study of blood T cell repertoires in COVID-19. Study background: Some COVID-19 samples were acute and others convalescent; all came from the United States, Italy and Spain.

Sequencing used immunoSEQ multiplex PCR; TCRdb keeps in-frame clones, though not all of them. The table shows about 220,000 clones, with over 65% occurring only once. Only a few counts were recorded for this clone. The ends lost 4 bases at V and 3 bases at J; junction bases unmatched: 10. The CDR3 spans 16 residues. Germline values: CDR1 SNHLY, CDR2 FYNNEI. The chain combines TRBV2 with TRBJ2-7, with TRBD1 matching over 9 bases. The clonotype was recovered from a woman aged 55-70 years who had recovered from COVID-19. Sequencing input: PBMCs or T cells enriched from blood (not recorded which). CDR3: CASSAPPGTGYYEQYF. CDR3 bases: TGTGCCAGCAGTGCGCCCCCCGGGACAGGGTACTACGAGCAGTACTTC.